This TCR beta chain comes out of a study of cytomegalovirus exposure and HLA in healthy donors (dated by TCRdb to about 2017). Looking at the study overall: According to an earlier analysis of several hundred of the donors, 200 million or so T cells yielded approximately 120 million unique TCR beta sequences and 276 Gb of sequence data. The number of typed donors differed by locus: about 629-640 for A, B, C, DRB1 and DQB1; roughly 510 for DQA1; roughly 600 for DPA1; and around 490 for DPB1. HLA typing covered class I and class II loci at four-digit resolution. In a later analysis, previously published TCR beta repertoires from 666 donors were re-analyzed and high-resolution HLA genotyping was added so that TCR occurrence patterns could be studied. Besides the first cohort of about 730 subjects, a separate validation cohort made up of 95 to 150 different subjects was used. Rather than using new phenotypic data, the later analysis identified candidate immune exposures from TCR beta sequences and from how often those sequences occurred across donors. In a later genetic analysis, genome-wide SNP genotypes for about three fifths of the roughly 670 donors were used, and that subset was treated as a discovery cohort. Across 398 genotyped donors of the cohort, an average of roughly 250,000 unique TCR beta nucleotide sequences per donor were sequenced, and approximately 19% of those sequences were non-productive. All discovery cohort repertoires had been generated using a single sequencing platform. An earlier analysis of 587 of the donors used high-throughput TCR beta sequencing to judge whether each TCR beta V gene segment behaved as functional or pseudogenic. Alongside the repertoire data, information on donor age, sex, ethnicity and CMV serostatus was compiled. High-throughput TCR immunosequencing, statistical association of individual TCRs with disease status, and machine learning were combined to predict cytomegalovirus infection status. The genetic ancestry cluster associated with self-reported Caucasian donors included around four fifths of the roughly 400 genotyped donors. Around 300 gigabases of sequencing data and approximately 84 million unique TCR sequences were included in an early release covering under 650 HLA-typed donors. Because of strong linkage in the cohort, 4 to 6 DR-DQ haplotypes were treated as single units for association and clustering. The study aimed to test whether cataloging public T cell receptors could reveal signatures of past pathogen exposure. The study profiled the T cell repertoires of fewer than 850 subjects by immunosequencing and related them to cytomegalovirus serostatus. What the research found in general, with its limitations: Immune exposure information for the cohort was limited to CMV serostatus. Compared with the roughly 700-donor mean, donors in an Asian-associated ancestry cluster had fewer N-insertions in productive TCRs, according to a later genetic analysis. A later analysis reported that several top co-occurrence clusters appeared linked to parvovirus B19, influenza, CMV and Epstein-Barr virus. Some IMGT-functional V segments, including TRBV6-2 and TRBV6-3, could not be told apart with the 87-base-pair reads, so those segments were excluded. Most TCR sequences were observed very rarely across donors, whereas some public TCRs were present in many individuals. The earlier analysis of nearly 600 of the donors excluded 15 to 20 rarely observed V segments, including chromosome 9 orphons, because counts were too low. A later analysis associated 16,951 TCR beta sequences with specific HLA alleles at a false discovery rate of 0.05. The presence/absence analyses assumed that sequencing depth was roughly uniform across donors, and that assumption may not be true. Because some donors lacked HLA typing at each locus, the association tests relied only on the typed subset. A further reported finding was that TCR beta sequences accurately predicted the HLA-A and HLA-B alleles for most subjects in the first cohort. A cluster of highly shared sequence variants was judged likely to represent a technical artifact of the sequencing pipeline. A total of 150 or so TCR beta chains were listed by the study as associated with cytomegalovirus. A later analysis found that TCR association rates varied across HLA loci, with DRB1 alleles showing the most associated TCRs and HLA-C alleles the fewest. In a later analysis, HLA-associated TCR beta chains were found to be more clonally expanded and to have lower generation probabilities than equally common non-associated chains. A few of the identified cytomegalovirus-associated TCR beta chains were confirmed in vitro to be specific for cytomegalovirus antigens. Cytomegalovirus status was reported to be diagnosed by the classifier with high specificity and sensitivity in both the original and validation cohorts. In this cohort, only TCR beta chains were sequenced, and detectable features were limited by the absence of alpha or paired-chain data. When HLA alleles, especially DR and DQ, strongly co-occurred, TCR associations were difficult to assign to individual alleles. V-gene and J-gene trimming of TCR beta chains was associated with a missense DCLRE1C variant in a later genetic analysis, and the association was replicated in an independent cohort. In an earlier analysis of some 640 of the donors, most TCR beta V segments were observed in productive rearrangements about 87% or about 30% of the time, broadly matching IMGT annotations. The authors suggested that the approach could potentially be generalized to other disease states and immunological phenotypes. Most CMV-associated TCR beta chains appeared to be HLA-restricted in a later analysis, and the HLA associations seemed to be driven largely by CMV exposure. Correlated functional status among segregating V segments might be attributable to linkage disequilibrium, but an unknown experimental factor could not be ruled out.

The cohort comprised under 700 healthy bone marrow donors. At the time of sampling, all cohort members were nominally healthy, though unrecorded immune exposures were likely present. The donor tested CMV seronegative, placing the donor among the 300 to 400 seronegative members of the cohort. A peripheral blood sample was collected from each donor, and TCR beta sequencing was performed on peripheral blood mononuclear cells. The Qiagen DNeasy Blood Extraction Kit was used to extract genomic DNA from the blood cell samples. The germline V gene specifies KGHSH as CDR1 and LQKENI as CDR2. Cut back by 8 bases and 1 base, the V and J ends lie 12 bases apart. The CDR3 sequence holds 15 residues, the cysteine and phenylalanine included. Just CDR3 DNA is preserved here, 45 bases in frame from base 1. Regarding this clone: What antigen it recognizes has not been identified. Base qualities are not recorded, but no much larger clone differs from it by a single base.

Library prep was done by the immunoSEQ multiplex PCR assay. For the multiplex PCR, a mixture combining 60 forward primers for TCR Vbeta segments and 13 reverse primers for TCR Jbeta segments was used. Amplification of the CDR3 region of rearranged TCR beta genes was performed with a multiplex PCR assay on genomic DNA. Amplified TCR beta libraries were sequenced as 87-base-pair reads on the Illumina HiSeq System. As for the authors' bioinformatics: In a later analysis, 70 million to 95 million unique TCR beta chains were counted across the approximately 640 repertoires, and roughly 10 million of these chains were shared by at least two donors. A nearest-neighbor algorithm error-corrected the raw reads and collapsed the reads into unique sequences, merging closely related sequences to remove PCR and sequencing errors. CDR3 sequences were aligned to IMGT reference sequences to assign V, D and J gene segments. For a sequence to be retained, a match of at least six nucleotides to both a V gene segment and a J gene segment was required. Rearrangements were classified as productive when the CDR3 lacked stop codons and remained in frame with V and J, and all other rearrangements were classified as non-productive. Following IMGT convention, CDR3 was defined as the stretch from the second conserved V-encoded cysteine up to the conserved J-encoded phenylalanine. The earlier analysis of about 530 of the donors excluded any sequence lacking an unambiguous match to a single V gene segment. In an earlier analysis of a few hundred of the donors, V segments were called functional above 56.7% productive rearrangements and were called segregating when the between-donor standard deviation exceeded 5%. To diagnose cytomegalovirus status from the catalog of TCR beta chain sequences, a statistical classification framework was built. In a later analysis, TCR nucleotide sequences were compared against IMGT/GENE-DB human TR gene sequences so that V and J genes could be assigned. Using the TCRdist pipeline, a later analysis assigned CDR3 sequences along with most-parsimonious VDJ recombination scenarios. A later analysis defined each TCR beta chain by its CDR3 amino acid sequence plus V-gene family, and excluded reads lacking a unique V-gene family. To address suspected cross-contamination and a sequencing artifact, a later analysis removed under 600 highly shared, low-generation-probability nucleotide sequences. In a later analysis, a clonal expansion index was calculated for each public chain from normalized within-repertoire ranks of inferred template counts. In a later analysis, generation probabilities were computed with a VDJ recombination model fitted to out-of-frame rearrangements, and the resulting probabilities were checked against IGoR. A later analysis scored TCR-TCR, TCR-HLA and TCR-CMV co-occurrence with hypergeometric tests, applying a repertoire-size bias correction to TCR pairs. To estimate false discovery rates, a later analysis permuted the HLA or CMV assignments 20 times. A later analysis grouped co-occurring TCRs with DBSCAN, adding TCRdist sequence similarity when clustering within HLA-allele-positive subsets. Co-occurrence clustering excluded repertoires with fewer than 30,000 or more than 120,000 public chains, plus five with anomalous nucleotide sharing. The clones in this table, taken by TCRdb from immuneACCESS, are in-frame only. Not every clone is retained; where verified, under half of the shortfall comes from an unresolved V gene, and the cause of the rest is unknown. Clone size and the V and J calls come from that table; the DNA yielded D and trimming. For this sample there are tens of thousands of clones; 80% to 90% appear just once. Jointly, the top ten make up about a tenth of the sample.

The sequence links TRBV18 to TRBJ2-6; TRBD1 might be the D gene, on 5 matching bases. The origin of this receptor is a woman in her thirties or forties in good health and CMV-seronegative. Sequencing was carried out using PBMCs. CDR3 sequence: CASAQGLSGANVLTF. The nucleotide sequence reads as follows: TGTGCCAGCGCGCAGGGTCTTTCTGGGGCCAACGTCCTGACTTTC.